Detailed here is one T cell receptor beta chain. Antigen: not known. Assay used: immunoSEQ multiplex PCR; TCRdb lists only in-frame clones, some missing. The table lists almost 85,000 clones, more than 70% of them singletons. The source of the sample is a study of OX40 agonist ivuxolimab in advanced cancers. Study as a whole: An agonistic anti-OX40 (CD134) antibody, ivuxolimab, was used to treat the patients.

Study results and caveats: CD8+ T cells showed, on average, more clonal expansion than CD4+ cells. CD4+ and CD8+ blood T cells expanded clonally by week 6 at 0.1 to 3.0 mg/kg.

Germline V lookup: CDR1 SGHTA, CDR2 FQGTGA. This CDR3 contains 14 residues. V was cut by 1 base and J by 0 bases, with 6 bases left in between. The sampling schedule covered blood at baseline, cycle 4 day 1, and cycle 7 day 1. This sequence joins TRBV7-3 and TRBJ1-1, with unresolved D. The clonotype originates from an adult with an advanced solid tumor such as melanoma, head and neck, liver or kidney cancer. Here the sequenced sample was CD4+ or CD8+ T cells sorted from blood, taken in a trial of the OX40 agonist ivuxolimab. The DNA of the CDR3 is TGTGCCAGCAGCTTAATCTCGTTGAACACTGAAGCTTTCTTT. It codes for CASSLISLNTEAFF.